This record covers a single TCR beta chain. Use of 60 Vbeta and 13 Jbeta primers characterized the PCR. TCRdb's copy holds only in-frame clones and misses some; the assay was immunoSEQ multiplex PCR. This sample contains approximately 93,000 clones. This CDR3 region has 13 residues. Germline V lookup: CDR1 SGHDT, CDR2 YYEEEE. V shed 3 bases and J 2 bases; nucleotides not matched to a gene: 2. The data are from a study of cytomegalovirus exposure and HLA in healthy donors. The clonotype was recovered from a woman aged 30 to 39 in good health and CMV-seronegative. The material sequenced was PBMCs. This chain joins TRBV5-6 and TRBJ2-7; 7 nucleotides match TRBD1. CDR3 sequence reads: CASSWDRAYEQYF. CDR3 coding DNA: TGTGCCAGCAGCTGGGACAGAGCCTACGAGCAGTACTTC.